The following is a T cell receptor beta chain sequence with its context. The clone's antigen remains unknown. The sample holds no much larger clone one base away, and base qualities are not on file. The data stem from a study of PD-L1 blockade in urothelial cancer (dated by TCRdb to the late 2010s). About the investigation overall: Every patient began therapy around 2014 and was given atezolizumab 1,200 mg intravenously every 3 weeks. About 85% of the 29 patients were males with bladder-origin urothelial cancer, and 18 of 29 reported a prior smoking history. Patients had an ECOG performance status of 0 or 1 and had received between 0 and 3 prior chemotherapy regimens. Blood samples were analyzed at 3 weeks after treatment start (second dose) and at 6 weeks after treatment start. A median of roughly 140,000 T cells and 80,000 to 95,000 unique TCRs was obtained from blood samples, and a median clonality of roughly 0.08 was observed. Somatic, immune and clinical correlates of response to PD-L1 blockade with atezolizumab in urothelial cancer were the focus of an exploratory multi-omic analysis. Pretreatment tumor samples, along with matched peripheral blood serially collected before and after atezolizumab treatment, were subjected to TCR sequencing. Durable clinical benefit meant progression-free survival longer than 6 months, and TCR features were also tested against progression-free and overall survival. In the same patients, pretreatment tumors underwent whole exome sequencing and RNA sequencing in addition to TCR sequencing. Durable clinical benefit was achieved by nine patients and was not achieved by 20 patients. Pretreatment blood TCR-seq was available for 27 to 30 patients, at least one posttreatment blood collection was obtained for about 25 patients, and tumor TCR-seq was available for about 25 patients. Broader findings and caveats from the paper: Patients with durable benefit showed greater expansion of tumor-associated TCR clones in peripheral blood 3 weeks after starting treatment (n of about 22, p = 0.022). Because the sample size was small (n of about 31) and many of the analyses were exploratory, the results are meant to be hypothesis-generating. Improved progression-free and overall survival was associated with having pretreatment peripheral blood TCR clonality below the median.

The intended sense of this specimen's time point label: peripheral blood 6 weeks after treatment start. A cohort of about 31 patients with locally advanced or metastatic urothelial carcinoma, treated at Memorial Sloan Kettering on a trial protocol, was included. Peripheral blood mononuclear cells were collected pretreatment and during treatment, with between 1 and 8 total time points per patient. The Qiagen DNeasy Blood extraction kit was used to purify genomic DNA from total PBMCs and tumor samples. PBMCs were collected pretreatment and during treatment, and were isolated and stored as previously described. The V end gives up 3 bases and the J end 0 bases, leaving 12 bases in the junction not matched to a gene. The CDR3 sequence holds 18 residues, the cysteine and phenylalanine included. The retained sequence is limited to the CDR3, 54 bases, with the frame set at the first base. Based on the germline V gene, the CDR1 and CDR2 sequences are KGHSH and LQKENI.

Each PCR received spiked-in synthetic TCR analog templates so that absolute template abundance could be estimated from read counts. The immunoSEQ assay was used to amplify TCRbeta CDR3 regions from genomic DNA with bias-controlled V and J gene primers. Rearranged TCRbeta segments were sequenced at approximately 20X coverage. In the authors' own workflow: Sequencing errors were corrected by clustering, and CDR3s were annotated against IMGT so that V, D and J genes could be assigned. Out-of-frame and stop-codon sequences were excluded, and only productive TCRbeta rearrangements were used in downstream analyses. Clonality was computed as one minus Shannon entropy normalized by the log of the number of unique productive sequences. Fisher's exact test with Benjamini-Hochberg correction, at a threshold of adjusted p below 0.01, was used to find clones that differed between time points or between blood and tumor. This immuneACCESS table, as held by TCRdb, lists in-frame sequences with V and J called but not all clones. Of the missing ones, under half trace to an unresolved V gene in checked studies; the others have no known cause. V, J and clone size derive from that table, while D and trimming were established from the DNA sequence. Here the sample has about 120,000 clones; 86% occur a single time. The top ten constitute roughly 2.3% of the sample.

This TCR was recovered from a man aged 45 to 65 with urothelial cancer. This specimen was PBMCs, taken around atezolizumab (anti-PD-L1) treatment. This sequence uses TRBV18 and TRBJ2-3, with TRBD2 identical over 7 junction bases. CDR3 protein: CASSPVTSSGASTDTQYF. The nucleotide sequence is TGTGCCAGCTCACCTGTTACCAGCAGCGGGGCAAGCACAGATACGCAGTATTTT.